This TCR beta chain derives from a study of Ad26.COV2.S vaccination and SARS-CoV-2 variants. Across the whole study: Intramuscularly, Ad26.COV2.S was given either once or twice, 56 days apart.

General study results and limits: The study found higher spike-specific TCR breadth in vaccine than placebo recipients. Substantial breadth was reportedly displayed by spike-specific CD8+ and CD4+ T cell responses after vaccination.

Documented treatment: approximately 18 received Ad26.COV2.S at low or high dose, single or two shots; 5 received placebo; per-sample allocation not given. Sampling was done on day 63 after the first vaccine or placebo injection. The V end was cut by 0 bases, the J end by 0 bases, with 9 bases between. This CDR3 contains 15 residues. The germline V gene encodes CDR1 SGDLS and CDR2 YYNGEE. A remark on this clone: Its antigen is not known.

Sequencing used immunoSEQ multiplex PCR; TCRdb keeps in-frame clones, though not all of them. This table has 350,000 to 500,000 clones, 89% appearing once. The rearrangement uses TRBV9 and TRBJ1-2; the D gene is possibly TRBD1 (5 bases). The clonotype originates from a person between 18 and 65 years old who received the Ad26.COV2.S COVID-19 vaccine or a placebo. The sample in question was peripheral blood, obtained in a trial of Ad26.COV2.S vaccine versus placebo. CDR3 bases: TGTGCCAGCAGCGTAGACGTGGGGGCTAACTATGGCTACACCTTC. Amino acids: CASSVDVGANYGYTF.